The T cell receptor (beta chain) under discussion was sequenced for a study of cytomegalovirus exposure and HLA in healthy donors. Points from the study as a whole: Later analysis identified a missense DCLRE1C variant that was linked to TCR beta V- and J-gene trimming. TCR beta V segments were, for the most part, productive about 87% or about 30% of the time in an earlier analysis. Later work found that TCR association rates differed between HLA loci; DRB1 had the most and HLA-C the fewest.

In its sample, this clone was seen once. Its antigen remains unidentified. PCR employed 60 Vbeta and 13 Jbeta primers. Assay used: immunoSEQ multiplex PCR; TCRdb lists only in-frame clones, some missing. This sample has about 110,000 clones, with roughly three quarters found just once. The sample consisted of PBMCs. The source is a man younger than 40 in good health and CMV-seropositive.

The CDR3 here is CASSEDGWTAIYEQYF. The CDR3 region has the DNA TGTGCCAGCAGTGAAGATGGGTGGACAGCGATTTACGAGCAGTACTTC. The chain carries TRBV6-1 and TRBJ2-7; the D gene is possibly TRBD1 (6 bases). Germline V lookup: CDR1 MNHNS, CDR2 SASEGT. This CDR3 has 16 amino acids. Trimming stripped 1 base from V and 4 bases from J, with 17 bases between.